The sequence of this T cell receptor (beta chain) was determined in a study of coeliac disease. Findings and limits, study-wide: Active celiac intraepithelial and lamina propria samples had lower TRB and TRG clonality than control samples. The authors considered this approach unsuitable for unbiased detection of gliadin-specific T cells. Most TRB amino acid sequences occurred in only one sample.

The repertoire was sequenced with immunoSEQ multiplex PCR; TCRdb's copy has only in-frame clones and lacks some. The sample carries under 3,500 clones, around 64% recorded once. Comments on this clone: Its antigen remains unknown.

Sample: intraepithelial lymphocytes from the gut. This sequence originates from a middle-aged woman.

CDR3 protein: CASSTSSGRALDEQFF. CDR3 nucleotides: TGTGCCAGTAGTACCTCTAGCGGGAGGGCTTTGGATGAGCAGTTCTTC. The genes are TRBV19 and TRBJ2-1, with 12 bases lining up with TRBD2. Germline trimming cut 4 bases from V and 8 bases from J; bases unmatched to any gene: 9. The CDR3 length is 16 residues. Germline V gene sequence: CDR1 LNHDA, CDR2 SQIVND (reference sequence).